These 29 T cell receptor beta chains were all obtained from the same sample, sequenced in a study of CD8 T cells in ankylosing spondylitis. Via MiXCR, TCRdb re-called the 5' RACE reads, giving one row per CDR3 protein. The sample records around 150,000 distinct CDR3 sequences, around a third being singletons. The specimen was synovial fluid, either unsorted or a sorted T cell fraction (not recorded which). The receptor source for this set is a male donor with ankylosing spondylitis.

The J gene is TRBJ2-7, the V gene TRBV3-1; D uncertain. CDR1 and CDR2 from the germline V gene are LGHDT and YNNKEL (reference sequence). V was cut by 0 bases and J by 0 bases, with 12 bases left in between. This CDR3 is built from 16 residues. The DNA for the CDR3 is TGTGCCAGCAGCCAAGAGCTTGTGGGGTCCTCCTACGAGCAGTACTTC. Protein product: CASSQELVGSSYEQYF.

This clonotype was picked up a small number of times. The chain combines TRBV5-1 with TRBJ2-2; TRBD1 aligns across 8 bases. CDR1 is SGHRS, CDR2 YFSETQ, per germline. Losses at the gene ends were 0 bases for V and 6 bases for J; bases not matched to a gene: 4. This CDR3 is built from 15 residues. The CDR3 is CASSLGTGIAGELFF. In DNA form, the CDR3 reads TGCGCCAGCAGCTTGGGGACAGGGATAGCCGGGGAGCTGTTTTTT. Full variable domain (outside the CDR3, taken from reference TRBV5-1 and TRBJ2-2): KAGVTQTPRYLIKTRGQQVTLSCSPISGHRSVSWYQQTPGQGLQFLFEYFSETQRNKGNFPGRFSGRQFSNSRSEMNVSTLELGDSALYLCASSLGTGIAGELFFGEGSRLTVL.

This clonotype has at least ten counts. The V call is TRBV7-2, the J call TRBJ2-1; 9 nucleotides match TRBD2. V dropped 0 bases and J dropped 6; count of bases not matched to a gene: 9. Germline V gives CDR1 SGHTA, CDR2 FQGNSA. The CDR3 is made up of 17 amino acids. This CDR3 reads CASSLAFAGGPSNEQFF. The CDR3, as DNA: TGTGCCAGCAGCTTAGCGTTTGCGGGGGGGCCGTCCAATGAGCAGTTCTTC.

In its sample, this clonotype was seen a few times. CDR3 residues: CSARRSGRGPQLIPLYGYTF. The CDR3 DNA sequence: TGCAGTGCTAGGAGGAGTGGCAGGGGGCCTCAACTGATCCCCCTATATGGCTACACCTTC. The chain is built from TRBV20-1 and TRBJ1-2; 8 nucleotides match TRBD1. The V segment lost 3 bases and the J segment 5 bases; nucleotides outside the gene matches: 26. Germline assignment: CDR1 DFQATT and CDR2 SNEGSKA (reference sequence). The CDR3 length is 20 residues.

This clonotype occurred a few times. CDR3 loop: CASSLGGYNEQFF. CDR3 in DNA: TGCGCCAGCAGCTTAGGCGGATACAATGAGCAGTTCTTC. The chain has TRBV5-1 and TRBJ2-1; D gene uncertain. Germline V gives CDR1 SGHRS, CDR2 YFSETQ. This CDR3 has 13 amino acids. The V end lost 2 bases, the J end lost 4 bases, and 7 bases lay between the germline ends.

This clonotype showed up just a few times. The chain combines TRBV20-1 with TRBJ2-7, with D uncertain. This CDR3 has 14 residues. CDR1 and CDR2 from the germline V gene are DFQATT and SNEGSKA (reference sequence). Trimming pared 0 bases from V and 2 bases from J, leaving 11 bases between. The CDR3 loop is CSARDLESTYEQYF. CDR3 DNA: TGCAGTGCTAGAGATTTGGAGAGTACCTACGAGCAGTACTTC.

This clonotype turned up a few times. The CDR3 protein is CASSPGQPPNYGYTF. The DNA of the CDR3 is TGCGCCAGCAGCCCGGGACAGCCCCCCAACTATGGCTACACCTTC. This chain joins TRBV5-1 and TRBJ1-2, with TRBD1 matching over 7 bases. V was clipped by 4 bases and J by 2 bases; unmatched bases: 8. The CDR3 sequence is 15 residues long. The V gene's germline CDR1 is SGHRS and CDR2 YFSETQ.

This clonotype was counted ten times or more. V gene TRBV18 combines with J gene TRBJ2-1; D call uncertain. The CDR3 is made up of 13 amino acids. Germline CDR1 is KGHSH and CDR2 is LQKENI. V was trimmed by 4 bases and J by 5 bases, leaving 9 bases between them. CDR3: CASSQSRDNEQFF. The CDR3 DNA follows: TGTGCCAGCTCACAGAGTAGGGACAATGAGCAGTTCTTC.

V is TRBV3-1 and J is TRBJ2-1, with 11 bases fitting TRBD2. CDR1 and CDR2 (germline): LGHDT, YNNKEL (reference sequence). There are 18 residues in the CDR3. V lost 0 bases to trimming and J lost 1 base; unmatched junction nucleotides: 5. The CDR3 is CASSQEASGGTSYNEQFF. The DNA of the CDR3 is TGTGCCAGCAGCCAAGAAGCTAGCGGGGGGACTTCCTACAATGAGCAGTTCTTC.

The rearrangement joins TRBV28 to TRBJ2-4, with a weak D call TRBD2 (6 bases). The germline V gene has CDR1 MDHEN and CDR2 SYDVKM. The CDR3 runs 19 residues. The ends were cut back, 7 bases at V and 6 bases at J, with 31 bases in the middle. In nucleotides, the CDR3 is TGTGCCAGCACCTTCCGTGGTCTAGCGACAATTCAGTCAGGAAACATTCAGTACTTC. Translation gives CASTFRGLATIQSGNIQYF.

The chain is built from TRBV28 and TRBJ2-7, with D possibly matching TRBD1 (6 bases). From germline, CDR1 is MDHEN and CDR2 SYDVKM. This CDR3 has 16 residues. Trimming shortened V by 2 bases and J by 0 bases, and 14 bases separated the two germline ends. CDR3 sequence (DNA): TGTGCCAGCAGTTTAAGGACAGAGAATCTCTCCTACGAGCAGTACTTC. Translation: CASSLRTENLSYEQYF.

The J gene is TRBJ2-7, the V gene TRBV6-2 or TRBV6-3; 10 nucleotides align to TRBD2. V shed 10 bases, J shed 6 bases, and the junction held 9 bases outside the gene matches. Germline loops: CDR1 MNHEY, CDR2 SVGEGT. This CDR3 spans 13 amino acids. The CDR3 is CATELAGYAEQYF. CDR3 sequence (DNA): TGTGCCACCGAACTAGCGGGATATGCCGAGCAGTACTTC.

The chain recombines TRBV5-1 with TRBJ2-1; 7 nucleotides line up with TRBD2. J lost 7 bases, V lost 4 bases, and 14 bases had no gene match. CDR1 and CDR2 from the germline V gene are SGHRS and YFSETQ. This CDR3 has 16 residues. The CDR3 loop reads CASSLGGGGPGNEQFF. CDR3 DNA: TGCGCCAGCAGCCTGGGGGGGGGAGGGCCAGGTAATGAGCAGTTCTTC.

This clonotype showed up just a few times. DNA for the CDR3: TGTGCCAGCAGCTTAGCCGGGGACCGAACAGATACGCAGTATTTT. Its protein is CASSLAGDRTDTQYF. J is TRBJ2-3 and V is TRBV11-1; D is possibly TRBD1 or TRBD2 (5 bases each). The V gene lost 0 bases and the J gene lost 3 bases, with 10 bases spanning the gap. From germline, CDR1 is SGHAT and CDR2 FQDESV (reference sequence). The CDR3 contains 15 residues.

V gene TRBV7-6 combines with J gene TRBJ2-2; D is unresolved. V lost 8 bases, J lost 4 bases, and 11 bases lay in between. The CDR3 spans 13 residues. Germline V gene sequence: CDR1 SGHVS, CDR2 FNYEAQ. The CDR3 is CASAAFRTGELFF. CDR3 coding DNA: TGTGCCAGCGCGGCTTTCCGCACCGGGGAGCTGTTTTTT.

The rearrangement links TRBV4-1 to TRBJ1-6; perhaps TRBD1 as D (5 bases). The CDR3 covers 15 residues. The germline V gene has CDR1 MGHRA and CDR2 YSYEKL. V was trimmed by 7 bases and J by 7 bases, leaving 17 bases between them. The CDR3 DNA is TGCGCCAGCACCTCCCTTGACAGATACAATTCACCCCTCCACTTT. This codes for CASTSLDRYNSPLHF.

This sequence joins TRBV2 and TRBJ1-3; no definite D call. V gave up 8 bases and J gave up 1 base, with 15 bases separating them. Germline CDR1 reads SNHLY; CDR2 reads FYNNEI. The CDR3 is 15 amino acids. DNA for the CDR3: TGTGCCAGCCATAAAGGAGGCTCGTCTGGAAACACCATATATTTT. It specifies CASHKGGSSGNTIYF.

This clonotype was picked up a small number of times. The DNA for the CDR3 is TGCAGTGTATATAGGGGACCTCTGAGAGTCACCATATATTTT. Amino acid sequence: CSVYRGPLRVTIYF. V gene TRBV20-1 combines with J gene TRBJ1-3; tentatively, D is TRBD1 (5 bases). Trimming cost V 7 bases and J 9 bases, with 22 bases left between them. The germline V gene encodes CDR1 DFQATT and CDR2 SNEGSKA (reference sequence). This CDR3 has 14 residues.

This clonotype has at least ten counts. The junction departs from the called germline gene at one end, perhaps through a read error. The CDR3 spells CASSQDPGGTYEQYF. The CDR3 DNA sequence: TGCGCCAGCAGCCAAGACCCCGGTGGGACCTACGAGCAGTACTTC. The chain carries TRBV3-1 and TRBJ2-7; D not certain. Per the germline V gene, CDR1 is LGHDT and CDR2 is YNNKEL (reference sequence). The CDR3 extends over 15 amino acids.

The rearrangement links TRBV2 to TRBJ1-1; D gene ambiguous. The CDR3 is 12 amino acids. Trimming shortened V by 8 bases and J by 0 bases, and 7 bases separated the two germline ends. Germline V gene lookup returns CDR1 SNHLY and CDR2 FYNNEI. The CDR3 bases are TGTGCCAGCTTTCGGGTGAACACTGAAGCTTTCTTT. As protein: CASFRVNTEAFF. The full variable domain, completed using reference TRBV2 and TRBJ1-1, is EPEVTQTPSHQVTQMGQEVILRCVPISNHLYFYWYRQILGQKVEFLVSFYNNEISEKSEIFDDQFSVERPDGSNFTLKIRSTKLEDSAMYFCASFRVNTEAFFGQGTRLTVV.

This clonotype turned up a few times. The chain uses TRBV5-1 and TRBJ1-6; D is undetermined. Trimming left V 2 bases short and J 8 bases short, with 14 bases between. From germline, CDR1 is SGHRS and CDR2 YFSETQ. The CDR3 loop spans 15 amino acids. The CDR3 loop reads CASSFGRNTDSPLHF. The DNA of the CDR3 is TGCGCCAGCAGCTTTGGCAGGAATACAGATTCACCCCTCCACTTT.

This clonotype has a handful of counts. At one end, the junction sequence differs from germline, possibly due to a read error. The chain is built from TRBV4-1 and TRBJ2-5; no clear D. There are 13 residues in the CDR3. CDR1 is MGHRA and CDR2 is YSYEKL in the germline V gene. CDR3 loop: CASSQVFKESQYF. The CDR3 bases are TGCGCCAGCAGCCAAGTTTTCAAAGAGTCCCAGTACTTC.

The table lists this clonotype with many counts. J is TRBJ2-5 and V is TRBV12-3 or TRBV12-4; TRBD2 might be the D (5 bases). The CDR3 consists of 13 residues. V was cut by 6 bases and J by 4 bases, with 12 bases left in between. The CDR3 reads CASRPGSGETQYF. In DNA, the CDR3 is TGTGCCAGCAGGCCGGGGTCAGGAGAGACCCAGTACTTC.

The sample holds a few counts of this clonotype. This chain joins TRBV5-1 and TRBJ1-2; 8 bases fit TRBD1. CDR3 length equals 16 residues. The germline CDR1 and CDR2 sequences are SGHRS and YFSETQ. With 3 bases clipped from V and 0 bases from J, the junction kept 7 bases outside the gene matches. The CDR3 region has the DNA TGCGCCAGCAGCTCAGGGACAGGCCCAGCTAACTATGGCTACACCTTC. Translating it yields CASSSGTGPANYGYTF.

This sequence joins TRBV12-3 or TRBV12-4 and TRBJ1-1, with TRBD1 identical over 8 bases. The CDR3 runs to 14 residues. The ends lost 6 bases at V and 0 bases at J; junction bases unmatched: 3. CDR3 DNA sequence: TGTGCCAGCAGGATGACAGGGGTGAACACTGAAGCTTTCTTT. It codes for CASRMTGVNTEAFF.

The rearrangement uses TRBV2 and TRBJ2-3; D is unclear. The germline CDR1 and CDR2 sequences are SNHLY and FYNNEI. V dropped 7 bases and J dropped 2 bases, with 10 bases sitting between them. This CDR3 spans 13 amino acids. The CDR3 DNA reads as TGTGCCAGCAACACAGAGAACACAGATACGCAGTATTTT. Its protein is CASNTENTDTQYF.

The chain joins TRBV27 to TRBJ1-5; TRBD1 aligns across 8 bases. The CDR3 loop spans 13 amino acids. V shed 5 bases, J shed 7 bases, and the junction held 4 bases outside the gene matches. CDR1 MNHEY and CDR2 SMNVEV come from the germline V gene (reference sequence). This CDR3 reads CASSRQGRQPQHF. Written as DNA, the CDR3 is TGTGCCAGCAGTCGACAGGGGAGGCAGCCCCAGCATTTT.

This clonotype has just a few counts. This chain connects TRBV5-1 to TRBJ1-1; TRBD1 matches 9 bases. The CDR3 loop spans 17 amino acids. CDR1 SGHRS and CDR2 YFSETQ come from the germline V gene. With V trimmed by 4 bases and J by 0 bases, 10 bases remained unmatched. CDR3 DNA sequence: TGCGCCAGCAGCCCGGGGTGGGGACAGGGTTTGAACACTGAAGCTTTCTTT. It codes for CASSPGWGQGLNTEAFF.

The genes are TRBV13 and TRBJ2-2, with a weak D call TRBD2 (5 bases). CDR1 PRHDT and CDR2 FYEKMQ come from the germline V gene (reference sequence). This CDR3 is 14 amino acids long. V lost 6 bases, J lost 8 bases, and 16 bases lay in between. The CDR3 spells CASRRAARAGELFF. Here the CDR3 DNA reads TGTGCCAGCAGAAGGGCGGCGAGGGCGGGGGAGCTGTTTTTT.